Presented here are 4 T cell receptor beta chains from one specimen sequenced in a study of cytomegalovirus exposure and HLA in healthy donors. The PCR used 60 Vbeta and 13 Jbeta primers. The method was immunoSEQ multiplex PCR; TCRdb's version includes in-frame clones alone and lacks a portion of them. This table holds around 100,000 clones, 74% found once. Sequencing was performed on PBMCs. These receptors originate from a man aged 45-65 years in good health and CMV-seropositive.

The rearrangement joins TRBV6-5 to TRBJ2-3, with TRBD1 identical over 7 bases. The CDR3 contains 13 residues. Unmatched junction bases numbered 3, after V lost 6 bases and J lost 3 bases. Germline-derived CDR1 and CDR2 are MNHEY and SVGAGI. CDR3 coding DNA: TGTGCCAGCAGCCGCAGGGGGACAGATACGCAGTATTTT. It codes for CASSRRGTDTQYF.

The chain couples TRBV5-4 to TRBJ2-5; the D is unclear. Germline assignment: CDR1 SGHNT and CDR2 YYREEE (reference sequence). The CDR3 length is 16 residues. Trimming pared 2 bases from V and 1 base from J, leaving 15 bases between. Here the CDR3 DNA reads TGTGCCAGCAGCTTAGGCCCCAAGGAGAGCCAAGAGACCCAGTACTTC. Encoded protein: CASSLGPKESQETQYF.

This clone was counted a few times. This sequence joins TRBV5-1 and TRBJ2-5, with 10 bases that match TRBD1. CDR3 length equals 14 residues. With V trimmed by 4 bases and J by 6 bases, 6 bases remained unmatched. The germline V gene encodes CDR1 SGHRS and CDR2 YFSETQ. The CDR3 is CASSTGQGVKTQYF. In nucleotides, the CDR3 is TGCGCCAGCAGCACCGGACAGGGGGTTAAGACCCAGTACTTC.

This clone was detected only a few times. The CDR3: CSVVGQGNFAEQFF. CDR3 nucleotides: TGCAGCGTTGTAGGACAGGGGAATTTTGCCGAGCAGTTCTTC. This chain links TRBV29-1 with TRBJ2-1; 9 nucleotides match TRBD1. J lost 10 bases, V lost 4 bases, and 11 bases had no gene match. Per germline, CDR1 SQVTM and CDR2 ANQGSEA. This CDR3 has 14 residues.